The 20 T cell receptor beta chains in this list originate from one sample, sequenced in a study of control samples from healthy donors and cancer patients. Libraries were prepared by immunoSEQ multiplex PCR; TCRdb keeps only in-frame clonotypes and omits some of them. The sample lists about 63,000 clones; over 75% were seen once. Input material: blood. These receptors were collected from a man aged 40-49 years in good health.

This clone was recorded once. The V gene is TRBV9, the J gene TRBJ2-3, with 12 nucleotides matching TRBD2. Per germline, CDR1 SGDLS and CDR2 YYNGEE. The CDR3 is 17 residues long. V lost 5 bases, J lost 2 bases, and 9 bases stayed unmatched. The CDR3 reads CASSLTLAGGSTDTQYF. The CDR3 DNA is TGTGCCAGCAGTCTTACACTAGCGGGGGGCTCCACAGATACGCAGTATTTT.

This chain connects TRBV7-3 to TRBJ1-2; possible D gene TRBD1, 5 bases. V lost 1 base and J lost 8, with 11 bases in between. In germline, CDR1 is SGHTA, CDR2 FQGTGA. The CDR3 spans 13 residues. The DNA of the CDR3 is TGTGCCAGCAGCTTAAGGGCAGGGATAGGCTACACCTTC. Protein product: CASSLRAGIGYTF.

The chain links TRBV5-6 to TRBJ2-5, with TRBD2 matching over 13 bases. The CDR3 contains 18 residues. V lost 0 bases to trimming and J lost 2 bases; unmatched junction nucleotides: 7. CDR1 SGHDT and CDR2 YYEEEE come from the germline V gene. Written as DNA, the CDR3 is TGTGCCAGCAGCTTGGGATTCCTACTAGCGGGGGGGCAAGAGACCCAGTACTTC. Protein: CASSLGFLLAGGQETQYF. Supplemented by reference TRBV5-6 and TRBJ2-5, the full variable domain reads DAGVTQSPTHLIKTRGQQVTLRCSPKSGHDTVSWYQQALGQGPQFIFQYYEEEERQRGNFPDRFSGHQFPNYSSELNVNALLLGDSALYLCASSLGFLLAGGQETQYFGPGTRLLVL.

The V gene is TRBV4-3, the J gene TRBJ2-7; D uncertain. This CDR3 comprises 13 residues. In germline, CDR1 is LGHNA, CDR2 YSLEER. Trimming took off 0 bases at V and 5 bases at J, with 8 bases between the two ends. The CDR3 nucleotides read TGCGCCAGCAGCCAAGAAACTCCCCACGAGCAGTACTTC. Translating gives CASSQETPHEQYF.

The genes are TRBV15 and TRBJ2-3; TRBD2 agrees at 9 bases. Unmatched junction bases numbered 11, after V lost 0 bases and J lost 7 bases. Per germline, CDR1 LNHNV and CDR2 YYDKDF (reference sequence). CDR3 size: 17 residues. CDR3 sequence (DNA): TGTGCCACCAGCAGAGATCGGCCTAGCGGGACCCGCAATACGCAGTATTTT. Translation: CATSRDRPSGTRNTQYF. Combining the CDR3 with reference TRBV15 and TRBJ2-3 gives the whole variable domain DAMVIQNPRYQVTQFGKPVTLSCSQTLNHNVMYWYQQKSSQAPKLLFHYYDKDFNNEADTPDNFQSRRPNTSFCFLDIRSPGLGDTAMYLCATSRDRPSGTRNTQYFGPGTRLTVL.

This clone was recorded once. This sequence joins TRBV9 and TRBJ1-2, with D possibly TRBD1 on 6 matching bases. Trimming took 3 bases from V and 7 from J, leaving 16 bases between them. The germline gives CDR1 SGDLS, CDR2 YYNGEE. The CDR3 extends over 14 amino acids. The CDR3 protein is CASSEGQSLAGYTF. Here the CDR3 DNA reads TGTGCCAGCAGCGAAGGACAGTCTCTAGCTGGCTACACCTTC.

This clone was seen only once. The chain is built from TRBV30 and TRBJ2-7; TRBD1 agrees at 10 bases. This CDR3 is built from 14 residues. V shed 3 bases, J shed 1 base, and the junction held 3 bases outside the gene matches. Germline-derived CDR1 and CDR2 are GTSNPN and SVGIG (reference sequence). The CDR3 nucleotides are TGTGCCTGGAGCCCGGGACAGGGGTCCTACGAGCAGTACTTC. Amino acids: CAWSPGQGSYEQYF.

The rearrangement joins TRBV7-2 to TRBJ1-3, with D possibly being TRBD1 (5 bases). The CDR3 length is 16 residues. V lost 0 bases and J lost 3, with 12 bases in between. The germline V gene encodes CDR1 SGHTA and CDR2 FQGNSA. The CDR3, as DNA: TGTGCCAGCAGCTTAGCGTCCAGGGATGGTGGAAACACCATATATTTT. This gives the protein CASSLASRDGGNTIYF.

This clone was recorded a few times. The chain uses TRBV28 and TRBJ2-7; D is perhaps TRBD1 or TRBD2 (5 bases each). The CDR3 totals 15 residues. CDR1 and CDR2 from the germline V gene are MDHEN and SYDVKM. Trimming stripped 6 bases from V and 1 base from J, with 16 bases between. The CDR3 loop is CASRTESGRSYEQYF. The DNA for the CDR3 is TGTGCCAGCAGGACAGAGTCGGGAAGGTCCTACGAGCAGTACTTC.

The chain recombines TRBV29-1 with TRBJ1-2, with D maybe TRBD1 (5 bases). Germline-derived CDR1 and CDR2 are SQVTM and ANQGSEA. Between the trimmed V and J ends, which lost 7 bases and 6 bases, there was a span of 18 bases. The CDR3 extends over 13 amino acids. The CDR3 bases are TGCAGCGGCGGGACTCCCCGGGCGGATGGCTACACCTTC. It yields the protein CSGGTPRADGYTF.

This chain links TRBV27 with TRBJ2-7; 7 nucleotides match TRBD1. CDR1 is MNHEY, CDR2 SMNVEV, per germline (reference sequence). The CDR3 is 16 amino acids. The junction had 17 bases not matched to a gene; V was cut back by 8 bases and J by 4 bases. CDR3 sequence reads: CASSHLTGTAKYEQYF. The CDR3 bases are TGTGCCAGCTCTCACCTTACCGGGACAGCAAAATACGAGCAGTACTTC.

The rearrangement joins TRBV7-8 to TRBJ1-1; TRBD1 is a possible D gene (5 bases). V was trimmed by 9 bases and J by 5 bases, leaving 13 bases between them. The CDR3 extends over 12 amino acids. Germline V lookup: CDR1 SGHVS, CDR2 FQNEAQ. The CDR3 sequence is CASDGGGTEAFF. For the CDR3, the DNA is TGTGCCAGTGACGGGGGTGGGACTGAAGCTTTCTTT.

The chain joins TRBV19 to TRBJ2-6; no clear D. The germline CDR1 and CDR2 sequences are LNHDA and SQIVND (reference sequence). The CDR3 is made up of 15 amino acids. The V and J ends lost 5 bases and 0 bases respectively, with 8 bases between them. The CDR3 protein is CASSGWVSGANVLTF. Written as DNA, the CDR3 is TGTGCCAGTAGTGGATGGGTCTCTGGGGCCAACGTCCTGACTTTC.

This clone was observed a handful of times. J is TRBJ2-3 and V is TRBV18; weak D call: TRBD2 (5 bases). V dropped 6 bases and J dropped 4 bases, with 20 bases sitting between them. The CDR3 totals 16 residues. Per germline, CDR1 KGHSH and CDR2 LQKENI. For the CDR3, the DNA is TGTGCCAGCTCTCTGAGGACTCCCATCGAGGCAGATACGCAGTATTTT. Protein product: CASSLRTPIEADTQYF.

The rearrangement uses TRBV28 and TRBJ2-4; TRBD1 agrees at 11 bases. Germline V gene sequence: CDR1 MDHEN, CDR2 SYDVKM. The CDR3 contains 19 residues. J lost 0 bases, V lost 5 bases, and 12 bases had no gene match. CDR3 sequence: CASSRGQGAQGLAKNIQYF. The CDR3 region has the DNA TGTGCCAGCAGTCGAGGACAGGGGGCTCAGGGACTAGCCAAAAACATTCAGTACTTC.

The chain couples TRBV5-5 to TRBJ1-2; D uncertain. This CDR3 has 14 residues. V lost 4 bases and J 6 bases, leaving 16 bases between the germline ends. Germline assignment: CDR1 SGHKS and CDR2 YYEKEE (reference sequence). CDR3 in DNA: TGTGCCAGCAGCCCCCGGTCAGGAGGACATGGCTACACCTTC. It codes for CASSPRSGGHGYTF.

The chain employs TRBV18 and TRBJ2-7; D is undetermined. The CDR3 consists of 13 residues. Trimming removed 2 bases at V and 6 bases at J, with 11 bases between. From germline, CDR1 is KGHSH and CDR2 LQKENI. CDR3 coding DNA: TGTGCCAGCTCACCAGTATCGCTTGGCGAGCAGTACTTC. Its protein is CASSPVSLGEQYF.

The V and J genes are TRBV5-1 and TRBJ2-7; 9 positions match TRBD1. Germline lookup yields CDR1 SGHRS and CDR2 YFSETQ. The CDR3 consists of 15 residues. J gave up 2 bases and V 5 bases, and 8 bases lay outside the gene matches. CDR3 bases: TGCGCCAGCAGACCCCGACAGGGGGAAACCTACGAGCAGTACTTC. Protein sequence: CASRPRQGETYEQYF.

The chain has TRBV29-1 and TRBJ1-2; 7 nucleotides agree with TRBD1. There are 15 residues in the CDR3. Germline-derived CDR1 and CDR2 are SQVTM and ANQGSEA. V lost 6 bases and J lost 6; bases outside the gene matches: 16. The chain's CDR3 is CSVEGAGRDWNGYTF. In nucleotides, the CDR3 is TGCAGCGTGGAGGGGGCGGGCAGGGATTGGAATGGCTACACCTTC.

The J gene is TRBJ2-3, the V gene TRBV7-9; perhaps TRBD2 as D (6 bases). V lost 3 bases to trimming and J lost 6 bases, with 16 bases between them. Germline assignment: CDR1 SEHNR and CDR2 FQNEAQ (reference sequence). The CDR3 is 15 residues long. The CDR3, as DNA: TGTGCCAGCAGCTTCTCGAGGAATGGGGGGGATACGCAGTATTTT. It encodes CASSFSRNGGDTQYF.